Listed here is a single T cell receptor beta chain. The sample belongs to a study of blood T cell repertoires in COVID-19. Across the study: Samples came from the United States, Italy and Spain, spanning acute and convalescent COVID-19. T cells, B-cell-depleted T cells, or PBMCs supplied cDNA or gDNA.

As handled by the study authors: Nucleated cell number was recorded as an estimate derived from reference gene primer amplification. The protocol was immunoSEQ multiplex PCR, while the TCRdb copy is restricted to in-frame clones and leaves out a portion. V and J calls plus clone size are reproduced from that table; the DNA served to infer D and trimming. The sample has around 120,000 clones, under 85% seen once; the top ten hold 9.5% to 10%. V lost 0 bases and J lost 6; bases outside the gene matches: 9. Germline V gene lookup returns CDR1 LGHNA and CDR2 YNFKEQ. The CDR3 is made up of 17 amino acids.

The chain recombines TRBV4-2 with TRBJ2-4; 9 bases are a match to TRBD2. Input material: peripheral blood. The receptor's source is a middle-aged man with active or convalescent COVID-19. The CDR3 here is CASSQDPSGAGGNIQYF. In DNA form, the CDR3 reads TGTGCCAGCAGCCAAGATCCCTCCGGAGCGGGGGGAAACATTCAGTACTTC.